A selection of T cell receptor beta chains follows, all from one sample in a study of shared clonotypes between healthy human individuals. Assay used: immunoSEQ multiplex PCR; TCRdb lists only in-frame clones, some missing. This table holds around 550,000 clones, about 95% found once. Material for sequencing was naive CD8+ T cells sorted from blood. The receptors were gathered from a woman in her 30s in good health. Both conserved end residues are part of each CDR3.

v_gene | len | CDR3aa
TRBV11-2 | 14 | CASSPRDRYYEQYF
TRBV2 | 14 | CASKVSATNEKLFF
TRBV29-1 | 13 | CSAGGGVGYEQYF
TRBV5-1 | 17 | CASSPRTSGTSTDTQYF
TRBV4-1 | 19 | CASSLREPHGTYSNQPQHF
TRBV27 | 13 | CASISGTYNEQFF
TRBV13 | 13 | CASSLLGAGEQYF
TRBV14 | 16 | CASSQEAGLVGGEQYF
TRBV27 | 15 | CASSFRGPGHTEAFF
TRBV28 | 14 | CATQGGTQNTEAFF
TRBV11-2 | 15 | CASSEDQGNFYGYTF
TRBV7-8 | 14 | CASSSWDIAYEQYF
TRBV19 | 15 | CASSIDTLSNQPQHF
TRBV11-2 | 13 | CASSPGTPPEQYF
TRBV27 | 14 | CASSLGTGTGEQYF
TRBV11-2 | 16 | CASSLPVRAKLYEQYF
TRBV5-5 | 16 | CASHSTEGIGTDTQYF
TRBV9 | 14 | CASSVGLASYEQYF
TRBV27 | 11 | CASSGAHEQYF
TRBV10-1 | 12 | CASSPSSYEQYF
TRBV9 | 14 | CASSKRDSLDEQYF
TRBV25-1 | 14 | CASTLGPQGDGYTF
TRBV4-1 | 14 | CASSQGQGNGELFF
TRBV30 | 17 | CAWRGPLGKVRSYEQYF
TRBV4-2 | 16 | CASSQAQTSNTGELFF
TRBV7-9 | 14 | CASSVVDSSYEQYF
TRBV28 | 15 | CASSYDSPSTDTQYF
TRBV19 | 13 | CASSIAGNQPQHF
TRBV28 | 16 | CASSFYPGGIAYEQYF
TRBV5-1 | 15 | CASSLSRGRTDTQYF
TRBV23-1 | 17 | CASSPKQTGVGNQPQHF
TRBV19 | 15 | CASSIEDFSNQPQHF
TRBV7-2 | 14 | CASSLGTGLNEQFF